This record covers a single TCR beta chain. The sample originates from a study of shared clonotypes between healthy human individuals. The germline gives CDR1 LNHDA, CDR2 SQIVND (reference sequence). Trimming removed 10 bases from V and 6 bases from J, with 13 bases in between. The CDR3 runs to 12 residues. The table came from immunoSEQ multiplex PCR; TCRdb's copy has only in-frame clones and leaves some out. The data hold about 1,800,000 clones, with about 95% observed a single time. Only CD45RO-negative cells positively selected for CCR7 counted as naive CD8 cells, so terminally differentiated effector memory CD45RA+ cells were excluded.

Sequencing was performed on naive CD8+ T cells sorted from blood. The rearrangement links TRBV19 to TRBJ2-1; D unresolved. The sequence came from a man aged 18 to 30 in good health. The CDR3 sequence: CATSVIFNEQFF. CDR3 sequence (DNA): TGTGCCACCTCTGTAATCTTCAATGAGCAGTTCTTC.